This T cell receptor beta chain was retrieved from a study of cytomegalovirus exposure and HLA in healthy donors. Germline CDR1 SGDLS, CDR2 YYNGEE. The CDR3 is 16 amino acids. V shed 4 bases and J 3 bases; nucleotides not matched to a gene: 9. 60 Vbeta and 13 Jbeta primers were used in PCR. Per the study methods: In a later analysis, around 10 million of approximately 86 million unique beta chains occurred in at least two donors. Sequenced by immunoSEQ multiplex PCR; TCRdb stores in-frame clones only, minus some. The V and J calls and the clone size are those of that table, but D and trimming were determined from the DNA. Here the sample spans more than 95,000 clones, around 66% being singletons.

Input material: PBMCs. The V call is TRBV9, the J call TRBJ2-2; TRBD2 agrees at 7 bases. This receptor was taken from a woman in her forties or fifties in good health and CMV-seronegative. The CDR3 loop is CASSLTGGSYTGELFF. CDR3 nucleotide sequence: TGTGCCAGCAGCCTAACGGGCGGGAGTTACACCGGGGAGCTGTTTTTT. The variable domain in full, with the rest retrieved from reference TRBV9 and TRBJ2-2, is DSGVTQTPKHLITATGQRVTLRCSPRSGDLSVYWYQQSLDQGLQFLIQYYNGEERAKGNILERFSAQQFPDLHSELNLSSLELGDSALYFCASSLTGGSYTGELFFGEGSRLTVL.